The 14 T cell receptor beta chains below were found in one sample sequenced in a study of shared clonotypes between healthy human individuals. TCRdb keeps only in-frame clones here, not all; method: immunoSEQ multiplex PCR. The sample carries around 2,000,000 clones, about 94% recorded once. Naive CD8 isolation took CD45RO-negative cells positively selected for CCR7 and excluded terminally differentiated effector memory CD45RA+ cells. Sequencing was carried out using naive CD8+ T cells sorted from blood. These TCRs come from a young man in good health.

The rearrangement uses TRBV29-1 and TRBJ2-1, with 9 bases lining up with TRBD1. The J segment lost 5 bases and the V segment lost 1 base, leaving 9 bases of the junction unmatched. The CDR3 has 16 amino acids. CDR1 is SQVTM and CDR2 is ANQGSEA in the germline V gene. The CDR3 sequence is CSVEGTATGGNNEQFF. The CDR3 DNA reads TGCAGCGTTGAAGGCACCGCGACAGGGGGTAACAATGAGCAGTTCTTC.

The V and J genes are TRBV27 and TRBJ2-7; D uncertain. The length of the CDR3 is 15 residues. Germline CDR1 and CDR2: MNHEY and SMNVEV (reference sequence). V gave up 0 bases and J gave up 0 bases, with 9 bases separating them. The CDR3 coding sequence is TGTGCCAGCAGTTTATCTTTGGATAGCTCCTACGAGCAGTACTTC. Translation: CASSLSLDSSYEQYF.

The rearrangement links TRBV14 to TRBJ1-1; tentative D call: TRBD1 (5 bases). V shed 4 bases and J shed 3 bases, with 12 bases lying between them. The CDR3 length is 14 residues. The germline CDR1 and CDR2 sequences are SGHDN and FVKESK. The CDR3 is CASSPRGAYTEAFF. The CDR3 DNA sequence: TGTGCCAGCAGCCCCCGAGGGGCGTACACTGAAGCTTTCTTT. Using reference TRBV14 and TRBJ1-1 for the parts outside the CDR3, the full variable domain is EAGVTQFPSHSVIEKGQTVTLRCDPISGHDNLYWYRRVMGKEIKFLLHFVKESKQDESGMPNNRFLAERTGGTYSTLKVQPAELEDSGVYFCASSPRGAYTEAFFGQGTRLTVV.

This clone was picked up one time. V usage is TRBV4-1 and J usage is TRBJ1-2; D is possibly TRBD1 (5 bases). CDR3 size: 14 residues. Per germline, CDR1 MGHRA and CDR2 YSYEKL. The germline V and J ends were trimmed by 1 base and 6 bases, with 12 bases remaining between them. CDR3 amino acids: CASSQVEGLNGYTF. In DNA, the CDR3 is TGCGCCAGCAGCCAAGTTGAGGGGCTAAATGGCTACACCTTC.

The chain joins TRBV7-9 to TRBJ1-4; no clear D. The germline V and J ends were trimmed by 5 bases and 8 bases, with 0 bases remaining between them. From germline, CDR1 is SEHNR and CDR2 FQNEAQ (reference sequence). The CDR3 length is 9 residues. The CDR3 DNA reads TGTGCCAGCAGCGAAAAACTGTTTTTT. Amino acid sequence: CASSEKLFF.

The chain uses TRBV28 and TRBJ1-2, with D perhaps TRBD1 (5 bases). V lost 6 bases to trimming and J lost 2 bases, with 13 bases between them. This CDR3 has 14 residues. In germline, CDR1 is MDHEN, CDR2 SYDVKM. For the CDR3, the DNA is TGTGCCAGCAGCCTTACGGGACTGAACTATGGCTACACCTTC. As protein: CASSLTGLNYGYTF.

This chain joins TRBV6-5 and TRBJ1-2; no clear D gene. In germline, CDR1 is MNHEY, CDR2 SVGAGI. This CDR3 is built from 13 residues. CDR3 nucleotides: TGTGCTATGTGGGCGTCCCTCTACTATGGCTACACCTTC. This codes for CAMWASLYYGYTF.

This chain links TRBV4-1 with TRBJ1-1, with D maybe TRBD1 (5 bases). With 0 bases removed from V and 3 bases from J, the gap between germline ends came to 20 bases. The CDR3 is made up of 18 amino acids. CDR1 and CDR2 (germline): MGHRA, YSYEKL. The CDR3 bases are TGCGCCAGCAGCCAAGAGATGGCAGGGACCTATGGGGACACTGAAGCTTTCTTT. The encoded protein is CASSQEMAGTYGDTEAFF.

CDR3 nucleotide sequence: TGCGCCAGCAGTTCTCTAGCGGGGGGGCCAGATACGCAGTATTTT. Translation: CASSSLAGGPDTQYF. The chain has TRBV4-1 and TRBJ2-3; 12 nucleotides match TRBD2. The CDR3 contains 15 residues. Germline V gives CDR1 MGHRA, CDR2 YSYEKL. Unmatched junction bases numbered 5, after V lost 6 bases and J lost 4 bases.

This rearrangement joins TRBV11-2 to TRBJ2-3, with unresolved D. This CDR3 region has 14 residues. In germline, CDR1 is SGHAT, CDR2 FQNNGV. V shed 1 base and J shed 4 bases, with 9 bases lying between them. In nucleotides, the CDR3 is TGTGCCAGCAGCTTAGGAGAATCTCCAGATACGCAGTATTTT. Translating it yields CASSLGESPDTQYF.

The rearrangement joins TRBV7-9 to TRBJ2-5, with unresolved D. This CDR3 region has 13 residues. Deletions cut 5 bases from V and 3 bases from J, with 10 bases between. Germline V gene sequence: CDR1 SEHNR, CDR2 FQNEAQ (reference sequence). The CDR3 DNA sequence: TGTGCCAGCAGCCCTTTCAACGAAGAGACCCAGTACTTC. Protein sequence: CASSPFNEETQYF.

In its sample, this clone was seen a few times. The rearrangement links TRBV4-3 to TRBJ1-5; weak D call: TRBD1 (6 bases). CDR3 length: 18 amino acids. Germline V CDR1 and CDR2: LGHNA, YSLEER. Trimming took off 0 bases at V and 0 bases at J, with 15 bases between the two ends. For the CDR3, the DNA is TGCGCCAGCAGCCAAGAAGTGGGCAGGGGATATAGCAATCAGCCCCAGCATTTT. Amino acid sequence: CASSQEVGRGYSNQPQHF.

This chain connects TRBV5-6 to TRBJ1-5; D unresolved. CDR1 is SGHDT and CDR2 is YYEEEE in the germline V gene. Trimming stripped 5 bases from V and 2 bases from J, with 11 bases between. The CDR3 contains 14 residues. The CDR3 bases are TGTGCCAGCAGTCTGACCCGCGGCAATCAGCCCCAGCATTTT. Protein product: CASSLTRGNQPQHF. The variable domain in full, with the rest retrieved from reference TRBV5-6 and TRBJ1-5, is DAGVTQSPTHLIKTRGQQVTLRCSPKSGHDTVSWYQQALGQGPQFIFQYYEEEERQRGNFPDRFSGHQFPNYSSELNVNALLLGDSALYLCASSLTRGNQPQHFGDGTRLSIL.

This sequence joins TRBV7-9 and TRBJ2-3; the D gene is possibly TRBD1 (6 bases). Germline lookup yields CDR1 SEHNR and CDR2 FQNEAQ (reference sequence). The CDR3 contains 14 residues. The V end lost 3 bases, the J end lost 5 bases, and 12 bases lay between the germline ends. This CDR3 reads CASSLVRGEDTQYF. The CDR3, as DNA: TGTGCCAGCAGCTTGGTCAGGGGTGAAGATACGCAGTATTTT. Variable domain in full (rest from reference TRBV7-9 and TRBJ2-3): DTGVSQNPRHKITKRGQNVTFRCDPISEHNRLYWYRQTLGQGPEFLTYFQNEAQLEKSRLLSDRFSAERPKGSFSTLEIQRTEQGDSAMYLCASSLVRGEDTQYFGPGTRLTVL.